This TCR beta chain was found in a study of T cells after yellow fever vaccination. By 5'RACE template switching, TCR cDNA was produced, with a universal primer site and UMIs added in the process. TCRdb independently ran MiXCR on the 5' RACE reads; one entry per CDR3 protein. The sample holds approximately 330,000 distinct CDR3 sequences, about 4% seen once. This CDR3 contains 14 residues. The germline V and J ends were trimmed by 3 bases and 5 bases, with 12 bases remaining between them. The source was PBMCs, collected 5 days after the yellow fever booster vaccination. The genes are TRBV12-3 or TRBV12-4 and TRBJ2-3; a possible D gene is TRBD2 (5 bases). The receptor was derived from a man aged 18 to 35 who received the YFV17D yellow fever vaccine. The CDR3 coding sequence is TGTGCCAGCAGTTTGACGCGGGTGGGAGATACGCAGTATTTT. The encoded protein is CASSLTRVGDTQYF.